The 22 T cell receptor beta chains in this list originate from one sample, sequenced in a study of blood T cell repertoires in COVID-19. Sequencing used immunoSEQ multiplex PCR; TCRdb keeps in-frame clones, though not all of them. In the table there are 350,000 to 400,000 clones, approximately 84% of which are singletons. The sequencing input was PBMCs or T cells enriched from blood (not recorded which). The source is a woman aged 25 to 45 who had recovered from COVID-19.

The CDR3 bases are TGTGCCAGCAGTTCCAGCGGGGTCTCCTACAATGAGCAGTTCTTC. It yields the protein CASSSSGVSYNEQFF. The chain has TRBV28 and TRBJ2-1; 7 bases align to TRBD2. The CDR3 is 15 residues long. Germline V gene sequence: CDR1 MDHEN, CDR2 SYDVKM. The trim removed 4 bases at V and 0 bases at J, leaving 3 bases unmatched.

The chain joins TRBV5-1 to TRBJ2-1; 8 nucleotides agree with TRBD2. J gave up 1 base and V 4 bases, and 4 bases lay outside the gene matches. CDR3 length: 15 amino acids. The germline CDR1 and CDR2 sequences are SGHRS and YFSETQ. The CDR3 region has the DNA TGCGCCAGCAGCCAAGCGGGGGTATCCTACAATGAGCAGTTCTTC. It encodes CASSQAGVSYNEQFF.

A few counts support this clone. The chain carries TRBV10-3 and TRBJ1-2; D perhaps matches TRBD1 (5 bases). The CDR3 consists of 12 residues. Trimming took off 5 bases at V and 5 bases at J, with 9 bases between the two ends. In germline, CDR1 is ENHRY, CDR2 SYGVKD. The CDR3 loop reads CAISRGGYGYTF. The CDR3 nucleotides are TGTGCCATCAGTAGGGGCGGATATGGCTACACCTTC.

This clone was seen once. V and J are TRBV2 and TRBJ1-3; 12 nucleotides match TRBD1. V was pared by 0 bases and J by 4 bases, with 10 bases of the junction left unmatched. CDR1 and CDR2 from the germline V gene are SNHLY and FYNNEI. This CDR3 spans 19 amino acids. The chain's CDR3 is CASSEAPPGQGAGGNTIYF. Here the CDR3 DNA reads TGTGCCAGCAGTGAAGCCCCACCGGGACAGGGGGCTGGAGGAAACACCATATATTTT.

The chain is built from TRBV7-8 and TRBJ1-3; 11 nucleotides line up with TRBD1. V lost 0 bases to trimming and J lost 4 bases; unmatched junction nucleotides: 8. CDR1 SGHVS and CDR2 FQNEAQ come from the germline V gene. CDR3 length: 18 residues. The CDR3 coding sequence is TGTGCCAGCAGCTTAGCCCCCGTGGACAGGGGGCTCGGAAACACCATATATTTT. Its translation: CASSLAPVDRGLGNTIYF.

This chain joins TRBV19 and TRBJ1-2; 9 positions agree with TRBD1. The germline V gene encodes CDR1 LNHDA and CDR2 SQIVND (reference sequence). CDR3 length equals 13 residues. V dropped 6 bases and J dropped 4; count of bases not matched to a gene: 3. The CDR3 protein is CASRQGASYGYTF. As DNA, the CDR3 is TGTGCCAGTAGACAGGGGGCTAGCTATGGCTACACCTTC.

This chain connects TRBV4-1 to TRBJ2-1; TRBD2 agrees at 11 bases. The germline gives CDR1 MGHRA, CDR2 YSYEKL. V shed 3 bases and J 8 bases; nucleotides not matched to a gene: 12. The CDR3 sequence is 17 residues long. In DNA form, the CDR3 reads TGCGCCAGCAGCCAGGATTTCCTAGCGGGAGGAGGGGATGAGCAGTTCTTC. It yields the protein CASSQDFLAGGGDEQFF.

The CDR3 sequence is CASSFSGTEAFF. The CDR3 nucleotides are TGTGCCAGCAGCTTTTCCGGGACTGAAGCTTTCTTT. The V gene is TRBV7-9, the J gene TRBJ1-1; D gene unclear. V was shortened by 3 bases and J by 5 bases, with 7 bases between the two germline ends. Germline V lookup: CDR1 SEHNR, CDR2 FQNEAQ (reference sequence). This CDR3 contains 12 residues.

This clone was recorded only once. V usage is TRBV6-5 and J usage is TRBJ1-2; D ambiguous. The CDR3 extends over 13 amino acids. Trimming took off 5 bases at V and 8 bases at J, with 15 bases between the two ends. Per the germline V gene, CDR1 is MNHEY and CDR2 is SVGAGI. CDR3 sequence (DNA): TGTGCCAGCAGTACCGGGATCCTCTCCGGCTACACCTTC. Protein product: CASSTGILSGYTF.

The chain employs TRBV27 and TRBJ1-1; 7 bases align to TRBD1. CDR3 length: 13 residues. J lost 3 bases, V lost 6 bases, and 4 bases had no gene match. Germline CDR1 is MNHEY and CDR2 is SMNVEV (reference sequence). Written as DNA, the CDR3 is TGTGCCAGCAGGACAGGGCCGTACACTGAAGCTTTCTTT. Translation gives CASRTGPYTEAFF.

This clone was seen a handful of times. The rearrangement joins TRBV14 to TRBJ1-2; D not resolved. V was pared by 0 bases and J by 10 bases, with 12 bases between. CDR3 length: 13 residues. CDR1 SGHDN and CDR2 FVKESK come from the germline V gene. This CDR3 is CASSQDLTDPYTF. Here the CDR3 DNA reads TGTGCCAGCAGCCAAGATCTAACAGATCCCTACACCTTC.

V gene TRBV24-1 combines with J gene TRBJ2-7, with a weak D call TRBD1 (5 bases). Trimming left V 3 bases short and J 0 bases short, with 8 bases between. The CDR3 runs 14 residues. Germline-derived CDR1 and CDR2 are KGHDR and SFDVKD. The CDR3 here is CATSDQDNSYEQYF. The DNA for the CDR3 is TGTGCCACCAGTGATCAGGACAACTCCTACGAGCAGTACTTC.

The V and J genes are TRBV2 and TRBJ2-3, with 7 bases that match TRBD1. The length of the CDR3 is 14 residues. V shed 8 bases, J shed 1 base, and the junction held 6 bases outside the gene matches. Germline CDR1 SNHLY, CDR2 FYNNEI. This chain's CDR3 is CASPDRPRTDTQYF. DNA for the CDR3: TGTGCCAGCCCGGACAGGCCTCGCACAGATACGCAGTATTTT.

The V and J genes are TRBV28 and TRBJ2-3; the D gene is possibly TRBD2 (5 bases). Trimming shortened V by 2 bases and J by 4 bases, and 13 bases separated the two germline ends. The CDR3 loop spans 15 amino acids. CDR1 is MDHEN, CDR2 SYDVKM, per germline. CDR3 loop: CASSLGSYGADTQYF. In DNA, the CDR3 is TGTGCCAGCAGTTTAGGGTCCTACGGGGCAGATACGCAGTATTTT.

The chain joins TRBV7-2 to TRBJ2-7, with D hard to call. In germline, CDR1 is SGHTA, CDR2 FQGNSA. This CDR3 spans 12 amino acids. Trimming removed 2 bases from V and 7 bases from J, with 9 bases in between. CDR3 protein: CASSLRPGEQYF. The CDR3 DNA follows: TGTGCCAGCAGCTTACGCCCCGGTGAGCAGTACTTC. The full variable domain, with the rest looked up from reference TRBV7-2 and TRBJ2-7, is GAGVSQSPSNKVTEKGKDVELRCDPISGHTALYWYRQSLGQGLEFLIYFQGNSAPDKSGLPSDRFSAERTGGSVSTLTIQRTQQEDSAVYLCASSLRPGEQYFGPGTRLTVT.

The gene calls are TRBV10-3 and TRBJ2-2; the D gene is possibly TRBD2 (6 bases). Trimming took 9 bases from V and 1 from J, leaving 18 bases between them. The germline V gene encodes CDR1 ENHRY and CDR2 SYGVKD. The CDR3 length is 16 residues. CDR3 in DNA: TGTGCCATTCCCAATCGGGGGAATATGAACACCGGGGAGCTGTTTTTT. It yields the protein CAIPNRGNMNTGELFF.

The rearrangement joins TRBV27 to TRBJ1-2; the D gene is possibly TRBD1 (5 bases). CDR3 length equals 15 residues. V was cut by 0 bases and J by 8 bases, with 16 bases left in between. Germline loops: CDR1 MNHEY, CDR2 SMNVEV (reference sequence). The CDR3 protein is CASSLSGQGTYGYTF. The CDR3 nucleotides read TGTGCCAGCAGTTTATCGGGGCAGGGAACGTACGGCTACACCTTC.

The CDR3 nucleotides read TGTGCCAGCAGCATGGAAGTGGGACTAGCTAGAGACACCGGGGAGCTGTTTTTT. This translates into CASSMEVGLARDTGELFF. The V call is TRBV5-4, the J call TRBJ2-2; the match to TRBD2 covers 9 bases. Trimming removed 4 bases from V and 3 bases from J; junction bases left unmatched: 13. The V gene's germline CDR1 is SGHNT and CDR2 YYREEE (reference sequence). This CDR3 comprises 18 residues. The whole variable domain, filled in from reference TRBV5-4 and TRBJ2-2, reads ETGVTQSPTHLIKTRGQQVTLRCSSQSGHNTVSWYQQALGQGPQFIFQYYREEENGRGNFPPRFSGLQFPNYSSELNVNALELDDSALYLCASSMEVGLARDTGELFFGEGSRLTVL.

The CDR3 reads CASSQGLSVYNEQFF. The CDR3 bases are TGTGCCAGCAGCCAAGGTCTGAGCGTTTATAATGAGCAGTTCTTC. This rearrangement joins TRBV14 to TRBJ2-1; D not resolved. V lost 1 base and J lost 7, with 14 bases in between. CDR3 length: 15 amino acids. From germline, CDR1 is SGHDN and CDR2 FVKESK.

The rearrangement joins TRBV27 to TRBJ1-1; TRBD1 aligns across 9 bases. The CDR3 extends over 13 amino acids. V was clipped by 3 bases and J by 5 bases; unmatched bases: 1. CDR1 is MNHEY, CDR2 SMNVEV, per germline (reference sequence). The CDR3 DNA reads as TGTGCCAGCAGTTTGACAGGGGGGACTGAAGCTTTCTTT. As protein: CASSLTGGTEAFF.

This chain links TRBV5-6 with TRBJ2-1; 9 bases line up with TRBD1. The CDR3 is 19 residues long. CDR1 is SGHDT, CDR2 YYEEEE, per germline. V lost 3 bases, J lost 5 bases, and 18 bases stayed unmatched. CDR3 DNA: TGTGCCAGCAGCTGGCCCAGGACAGGGGCCACCGTCACAAACAATGAGCAGTTCTTC. It specifies CASSWPRTGATVTNNEQFF.

About this clone itself: Different DNA sequences within this sample yield the same CDR3. The rearrangement links TRBV20-1 to TRBJ1-5; possible D gene TRBD1, 5 bases. Germline CDR1 is DFQATT and CDR2 is SNEGSKA (reference sequence). The length of the CDR3 is 13 residues. V gave up 6 bases and J gave up 1 base, with 10 bases separating them. In DNA, the CDR3 is TGCAGTGCAAGTCGGGGGAGCAATCAGCCCCAGCATTTT. As protein: CSASRGSNQPQHF.